This T cell receptor beta chain was sequenced in a study of read filtering for tumor transcriptome and immune sequencing. This clonotype was seen many times. This CDR3 is built from 15 residues. Germline trimming cut 2 bases from V and 2 bases from J; bases unmatched to any gene: 3. Germline CDR1 reads SNHLY; CDR2 reads FYNNEI. From roughly 400 ng of RNA, a library with molecular barcoded alpha/delta and beta/gamma adaptors was made. MiXCR, applied by TCRdb to the reads, yields one record per CDR3 protein. The data show 35,000 to 40,000 distinct CDR3 sequences, roughly 13% seen once. The sequenced sample was a population of CD138-negative cells sorted from bone marrow. The TCR originated in a donor aged 40 or older with multiple myeloma. The rearrangement joins TRBV2 to TRBJ1-5; 7 bases fit TRBD1. The chain's CDR3 is CASSEWTGGNQPQHF. The CDR3 DNA reads as TGTGCCAGCAGTGAATGGACAGGCGGCAATCAGCCCCAGCATTTT. Full variable domain (rest looked up from reference TRBV2 and TRBJ1-5): EPEVTQTPSHQVTQMGQEVILRCVPISNHLYFYWYRQILGQKVEFLVSFYNNEISEKSEIFDDQFSVERPDGSNFTLKIRSTKLEDSAMYFCASSEWTGGNQPQHFGDGTRLSIL.